This is a list of T cell receptor beta chains from one sample in a study of blood T cells in healthy people across ages. Each CDR3 protein gets one entry after TCRdb re-called the 5' RACE reads with MiXCR. The top ten clones hold under 25% of a sample with 700,000 to 800,000 distinct CDR3 sequences, roughly 45% of them seen once. The sample comprised blood. These TCRs come from a woman aged 60-75 years in good health. Each CDR3 is given with its conserved first and last residue. Each record gives: V gene, D gene, J gene, clone size, CDR3 protein, CDR3 DNA. A D gene is named only where the DNA matches it firmly. Clone sizes are given selectively: once, few, many, or a class where the clone is expanded.

TRBV6-5	NA	TRBJ2-1	few	CASSYSAAGKGPYNEQFF	TGTGCCAGCAGTTACTCTGCCGCTGGAAAGGGCCCCTACAATGAGCAGTTCTTC
TRBV11-2	NA	TRBJ2-2	NA	CASSFQGSNTGELFF	TGTGCCAGCAGCTTTCAGGGGTCGAACACCGGGGAGCTGTTTTTT
TRBV10-1	NA	TRBJ1-5	many	CASSNDPNQPQHF	TGCGCCAGCAGTAACGACCCTAATCAGCCCCAGCATTTT
TRBV6-6	TRBD2	TRBJ2-3	NA	CASMGTSGGAVDTQYF	TGTGCCAGCATGGGGACTAGCGGGGGGGCCGTGGATACGCAGTATTTT
TRBV6-6	TRBD2	TRBJ2-7	once	CASLTSGGTYEQYF	TGTGCCAGCCTTACTAGCGGAGGCACCTACGAGCAGTACTTC
TRBV10-3	NA	TRBJ1-5	NA	CAIGPSRDSEPQHF	TGTGCCATCGGCCCTTCGAGGGATTCGGAGCCCCAGCATTTT
TRBV29-1	TRBD1	TRBJ1-3	few	CSVGDSARGNTIYF	TGCAGCGTTGGGGACAGCGCCCGTGGAAACACCATATATTTT
TRBV29-1	TRBD1	TRBJ2-2	few	CSVGRDRGTGELFF	TGCAGCGTCGGACGGGACAGGGGGACCGGGGAGCTGTTTTTT
TRBV6-2/TRBV6-3	TRBD2	TRBJ2-3	many	CASSWGLAEMADTQYF	TGTGCCAGCAGTTGGGGACTAGCGGAGATGGCAGATACGCAGTATTTT
TRBV2	NA	TRBJ2-3	many	CASSEDRATDTQYF	TGTGCCAGCAGTGAAGACAGGGCCACAGATACGCAGTATTTT
TRBV6-2/TRBV6-3	TRBD2	TRBJ2-3	many	CASRAGDGIDTQYF	TGTGCCAGCAGAGCGGGAGACGGGATAGATACGCAGTATTTT
TRBV29-1	NA	TRBJ1-2	NA	CSSESGKGYTF	TGCAGCTCTGAATCAGGGAAAGGCTACACCTTC
TRBV6-1	NA	TRBJ1-6	few	CASSEVAHSPLHF	TGTGCCAGCAGTGAAGTCGCGCATTCACCCCTCCACTTT
TRBV7-9	NA	TRBJ2-1	NA	CASSIRQGSYNEQFF	TGTGCCAGCAGCATCCGTCAGGGTTCCTACAATGAGCAGTTCTTC
TRBV28	NA	TRBJ2-5	NA	CASSYRDGMQYF	TGTGCCAGCAGTTACCGGGACGGAATGCAGTACTTC
TRBV11-2	TRBD2	TRBJ2-5	NA	CASRGGLAGAKTQYF	TGTGCCAGTAGGGGGGGACTAGCGGGAGCAAAGACCCAGTACTTC
TRBV5-1	TRBD2	TRBJ2-7	NA	CASSLGSGRAYEQYF	TGCGCCAGCAGCTTGGGATCTGGGAGGGCCTACGAGCAGTACTTC
TRBV6-5	NA	TRBJ1-5	NA	CASSQGAASWPQHF	TGTGCCAGCAGTCAAGGGGCGGCGAGTTGGCCCCAGCATTTT
TRBV25-1	NA	TRBJ2-7	NA	CASSGGKEQYF	TGTGCCAGCAGTGGAGGGAAAGAGCAGTACTTC
TRBV5-1	NA	TRBJ2-5	few	CASSLVVPQETQYF	TGCGCCAGCAGCTTGGTTGTCCCCCAAGAGACCCAGTACTTC
TRBV3-1	NA	TRBJ2-7	NA	CASSQDTRGASTYEQYF	TGTGCCAGCAGCCAAGATACGAGGGGCGCTTCTACCTACGAGCAGTACTTC
TRBV28	NA	TRBJ2-1	once	CASSSSGPYNEQFF	TGTGCCAGCAGTTCATCAGGGCCCTACAATGAGCAGTTCTTC
TRBV10-3	TRBD1	TRBJ2-7	NA	CAINGQGVDEQYF	TGTGCCATCAACGGACAGGGGGTGGACGAGCAGTACTTC
TRBV20-1	TRBD1	TRBJ1-1	NA	CSAATGMNTEAFF	TGCAGTGCTGCGACAGGGATGAACACTGAAGCTTTCTTT
TRBV11-2	NA	TRBJ2-2	NA	CASSLISARGTGELFF	TGTGCCAGCAGCTTAATTTCTGCTCGAGGCACCGGGGAGCTGTTTTTT
TRBV4-3	TRBD2	TRBJ2-5	many	CASSQVWGGQETQYF	TGCGCCAGCAGCCAAGTTTGGGGGGGTCAAGAGACCCAGTACTTC
TRBV12-3/TRBV12-4	NA	TRBJ2-3	NA	CASRTVTSTDTQYF	TGTGCCAGCAGGACAGTGACTAGCACAGATACGCAGTATTTT
TRBV20-1	NA	TRBJ2-5	few	CSATQGGQETQYF	TGCAGTGCTACCCAGGGGGGCCAAGAGACCCAGTACTTC
TRBV24-1	TRBD2	TRBJ2-5	NA	CATSDRTSGVYNEQYF	TGTGCCACCAGTGATCGGACTAGCGGCGTCTACAATGAGCAGTACTTC
TRBV4-1	TRBD2	TRBJ2-5	NA	CASSQLRGADETQYF	TGCGCCAGCAGCCAACTGCGGGGGGCTGATGAGACCCAGTACTTC
TRBV29-1	NA	TRBJ2-1	many	CSVGQNYNEQFF	TGCAGCGTTGGACAAAACTACAATGAGCAGTTCTTC
TRBV19	NA	TRBJ1-1	NA	CASSADGPQEGFF	TGTGCCAGTAGTGCAGACGGGCCTCAAGAAGGTTTCTTT
TRBV19	NA	TRBJ2-6	NA	CASSMGNPGANVLTF	TGTGCCAGTAGTATGGGAAATCCTGGGGCCAACGTCCTGACTTTC
TRBV18	TRBD1	TRBJ2-7	many	CASSPEVGTGEYEQYF	TGTGCCAGCTCACCCGAGGTGGGGACAGGAGAATACGAGCAGTACTTC
TRBV4-1	NA	TRBJ2-6	few	CASSQGYSGANVLTF	TGCGCCAGCAGCCAAGGGTATTCAGGGGCCAACGTCCTGACTTTC
TRBV12-5	TRBD1	TRBJ1-1	NA	CASGQGAPNTEAFF	TGTGCTAGTGGCCAGGGGGCTCCGAACACTGAAGCTTTCTTT
TRBV2	TRBD2	TRBJ2-3	NA	CATFDGRSADTQYF	TGTGCCACGTTTGACGGGAGGTCGGCAGATACGCAGTATTTT
TRBV9	NA	TRBJ1-5	once	CATYGAQPQHF	TGTGCCACCTACGGGGCCCAGCCCCAGCATTTT
TRBV5-8	TRBD2	TRBJ2-7	NA	CASSFLTSGREGIYNEQYF	TGTGCCAGCAGCTTCCTGACTAGCGGGAGAGAAGGTATCTACAATGAGCAGTACTTC
TRBV29-1	NA	TRBJ1-4	NA	CSVTPEGNEKLFF	TGCAGCGTTACCCCGGAGGGGAACGAAAAACTGTTTTTT
TRBV7-9	NA	TRBJ2-7	NA	CASSLLAGSPSYEQYF	TGTGCCAGCAGCTTACTTGCAGGGTCGCCTTCCTACGAGCAGTACTTC
TRBV20-1	TRBD2	TRBJ2-1	NA	CSAFSGLAGDYNEQFF	TGCAGTGCTTTCTCCGGACTAGCGGGGGACTACAATGAACAGTTCTTC
TRBV6-1	NA	TRBJ2-7	NA	CASSDRGYDEQYF	TGTGCCAGCAGTGACAGGGGTTACGACGAGCAGTACTTC
TRBV20-1	TRBD1	TRBJ1-1	NA	CSAAGQGGTEAFF	TGCAGTGCTGCGGGACAGGGTGGCACTGAAGCTTTCTTT
TRBV28	TRBD2	TRBJ2-3	few	CASSSRGGIRADTQYF	TGTGCCAGCAGTTCCCGGGGGGGGATTCGGGCAGATACGCAGTATTTT